Below are 17 T cell receptor beta chains sequenced from a single sample in a study of T cell responses to AZD1222 COVID-19 vaccine. Generated by immunoSEQ multiplex PCR, the TCRdb table keeps only in-frame clones and is missing some. The table has about 160,000 clones, around 87% seen once. The sample in question was peripheral blood, obtained 28 days after the second AZD1222 dose. The source of these receptors is an adult who received the AZD1222 COVID-19 vaccine.

V usage is TRBV4-3 and J usage is TRBJ2-1; the match to TRBD1 covers 7 bases. Germline loops: CDR1 LGHNA, CDR2 YSLEER. The V and J ends lost 0 bases and 6 bases, in that order; junction bases with no gene match: 8. The CDR3 is made up of 16 amino acids. CDR3 sequence (DNA): TGCGCCAGCAGCCAAGACGGGCAGGGGGACAGCAATGAGCAGTTCTTC. This translates into CASSQDGQGDSNEQFF.

The rearrangement joins TRBV30 to TRBJ2-1; D unresolved. Germline V gene lookup returns CDR1 GTSNPN and CDR2 SVGIG (reference sequence). With 7 bases removed from V and 6 bases from J, the gap between germline ends came to 10 bases. This CDR3 has 11 residues. CDR3 loop: CALGWGNEQFF. The CDR3 DNA reads as TGTGCCTTGGGGTGGGGCAATGAGCAGTTCTTC. Filled out from reference TRBV30 and TRBJ2-1, the complete variable domain reads SQTIHQWPATLVQPVGSPLSLECTVEGTSNPNLYWYRQAAGRGLQLLFYSVGIGQISSEVPQNLSASRPQDRQFILSSKKLLLSDSGFYLCALGWGNEQFFGPGTRLTVL.

The V gene is TRBV6-4, the J gene TRBJ2-3; D possibly uses TRBD1 or TRBD2 (6 bases each). V gave up 7 bases and J gave up 1 base, with 12 bases separating them. This CDR3 has 14 amino acids. CDR1 and CDR2 from the germline V gene are MRHNA and SNTAGT. In nucleotides, the CDR3 is TGTGCCAGCAAGGGGGGCATCGGCACAGATACGCAGTATTTT. It specifies CASKGGIGTDTQYF.

This sequence joins TRBV5-6 and TRBJ1-4; D unresolved. Germline CDR1 is SGHDT and CDR2 is YYEEEE. There are 15 residues in the CDR3. V was trimmed by 0 bases and J by 12 bases, leaving 18 bases between them. CDR3 sequence (DNA): TGTGCCAGCAGCTTGGGACGCTCGGCGGCCGGGGAACTGTTTTTT. Its protein is CASSLGRSAAGELFF.

This chain's CDR3 is CASSSDNYGYTF. CDR3 bases: TGTGCCAGCAGCAGCGACAACTATGGCTACACCTTC. The chain couples TRBV5-5 to TRBJ1-2; no reliable D call. CDR1 and CDR2 (germline): SGHKS, YYEKEE (reference sequence). The CDR3 is made up of 12 amino acids. V lost 4 bases and J 2 bases, leaving 6 bases between the germline ends.

This clone was found once. The V and J genes are TRBV27 and TRBJ1-1; no firm D call. V was shortened by 3 bases and J by 0 bases, with 8 bases between the two germline ends. Germline loops: CDR1 MNHEY, CDR2 SMNVEV (reference sequence). The CDR3 is made up of 14 amino acids. The CDR3 DNA sequence: TGTGCCAGCAGTTTCCTTGGAATGAACACTGAAGCTTTCTTT. Its protein product is CASSFLGMNTEAFF.

V gene TRBV10-3 combines with J gene TRBJ1-4; perhaps TRBD1 as D (6 bases). The CDR3 runs to 14 residues. Germline V CDR1 and CDR2: ENHRY, SYGVKD. V dropped 5 bases and J dropped 8 bases, with 15 bases sitting between them. This CDR3 reads CAISSGQGGEKLFF. CDR3 nucleotide sequence: TGTGCCATCAGTTCAGGCCAAGGGGGAGAAAAACTGTTTTTT.

A single count supports this clone. CDR3 sequence reads: CASRKEGTYEQYF. CDR3 sequence (DNA): TGTGCCAGCCGGAAGGAGGGAACCTACGAGCAGTACTTC. The gene calls are TRBV27 and TRBJ2-7; D perhaps matches TRBD2 (6 bases). The CDR3 covers 13 residues. Trimming left V 8 bases short and J 2 bases short, with 13 bases between. Germline V gene sequence: CDR1 MNHEY, CDR2 SMNVEV (reference sequence).

The V call is TRBV2, the J call TRBJ1-1, with a weak D call TRBD1 (6 bases). V dropped 5 bases and J dropped 8 bases, with 15 bases sitting between them. Germline V gene sequence: CDR1 SNHLY, CDR2 FYNNEI. CDR3 length: 13 amino acids. The CDR3 region is CASSLALGQEAFF. The CDR3 nucleotides read TGTGCCAGCAGTTTAGCTCTCGGACAGGAAGCTTTCTTT.

J is TRBJ2-1 and V is TRBV25-1; D is unresolved. Germline V CDR1 and CDR2: MGHDK, SYGVNS. Trimming cost V 3 bases and J 8 bases, with 11 bases left between them. The CDR3 loop spans 13 amino acids. The CDR3 loop reads CASSDFPRDEQFF. As DNA, the CDR3 is TGTGCCAGCAGTGATTTCCCTCGCGATGAGCAGTTCTTC.

The chain employs TRBV11-3 and TRBJ2-3; D is tentatively TRBD1 or TRBD2 (5 bases each). The V and J ends lost 5 bases and 4 bases respectively, with 13 bases between them. This CDR3 has 14 amino acids. In germline, CDR1 is SGHNT, CDR2 YENEEA. The CDR3 sequence is CASSHRQRADTQYF. The DNA for the CDR3 is TGTGCCAGCAGCCATCGACAGAGGGCAGATACGCAGTATTTT. Using reference TRBV11-3 and TRBJ2-3 for the parts outside the CDR3, the full variable domain is EAGVVQSPRYKIIEKKQPVAFWCNPISGHNTLYWYLQNLGQGPELLIRYENEEAVDDSQLPKDRFSAERLKGVDSTLKIQPAELGDSAVYLCASSHRQRADTQYFGPGTRLTVL.

V and J are TRBV3-1 (or the pseudogene TRBV3-2) and TRBJ2-1; D might be TRBD2 (7 bases). The germline gives CDR1 LGHDT, CDR2 YNNKEL (reference sequence). Trimming shortened V by 4 bases and J by 10 bases, and 17 bases separated the two germline ends. The CDR3 length is 14 residues. The CDR3 bases are TGTGCCAGCAGCCTGAAGGGGGGGCCGAGAGAGCAGTTCTTC. Residues: CASSLKGGPREQFF.

This chain links TRBV4-1 with TRBJ1-1; D perhaps matches TRBD1 (6 bases). The germline CDR1 and CDR2 sequences are MGHRA and YSYEKL. CDR3 length: 15 residues. V was shortened by 0 bases and J by 5 bases, with 13 bases between the two germline ends. The CDR3 nucleotides are TGCGCCAGCAGCCAAGAAAACAGGGTACGGACTGAAGCTTTCTTT. This sequence encodes CASSQENRVRTEAFF.

The V and J genes are TRBV19 and TRBJ1-5, with 12 bases aligning to TRBD1. Per the germline V gene, CDR1 is LNHDA and CDR2 is SQIVND (reference sequence). V shed 5 bases and J 6 bases; nucleotides not matched to a gene: 8. The CDR3 extends over 16 amino acids. The CDR3: CASSFSGTGGSQPQHF. DNA of the CDR3: TGTGCCAGTAGTTTTTCCGGGACAGGGGGCAGTCAGCCCCAGCATTTT.

The chain links TRBV19 to TRBJ1-6; no reliable D call. The CDR3 has 15 amino acids. Per the germline V gene, CDR1 is LNHDA and CDR2 is SQIVND (reference sequence). V was clipped by 0 bases and J by 9 bases, with 12 bases between them. The CDR3 region has the DNA TGTGCCAGTAGTATAGACGCCGGGAGAACTTCACCCCTCCACTTT. It is translated as CASSIDAGRTSPLHF.

The rearrangement uses TRBV5-1 and TRBJ1-1, with D possibly matching TRBD1 (5 bases). V was shortened by 0 bases and J by 3 bases, with 12 bases between the two germline ends. The CDR3 totals 15 residues. Germline lookup yields CDR1 SGHRS and CDR2 YFSETQ. The CDR3 DNA is TGCGCCAGCAGCTTGGTCGGCAGGGAAGACACTGAAGCTTTCTTT. Encoded protein: CASSLVGREDTEAFF.

V usage is TRBV19 and J usage is TRBJ2-1; 10 bases agree with TRBD2. Per the germline V gene, CDR1 is LNHDA and CDR2 is SQIVND (reference sequence). V trimming: 2 bases; J trimming: 7 bases; junction bases outside the gene matches: 8. The CDR3 has 16 amino acids. CDR3: CASSIQKRGGVNEQFF. In DNA form, the CDR3 reads TGTGCCAGTAGTATACAGAAGCGGGGGGGCGTTAATGAGCAGTTCTTC.